This TCR beta chain is drawn from a study of early T cells in non-severe SARS-CoV-2 infection. Attachment of unique molecular identifiers to individual cDNA molecules was performed. TCRdb re-called the 5' RACE reads through MiXCR, storing one row per CDR3 protein. The data contain 25,000 to 35,000 distinct CDR3 sequences, approximately 5.2% of them singletons. In this sample, this clonotype turned up many times. Sample: whole blood. This receptor was obtained from an adult who was a healthcare worker with PCR-confirmed SARS-CoV-2 infection or an uninfected control (not recorded which).

The CDR3 region has the DNA TGCAGTGCTAGAGATCCAGCAGGGGGCGAAGTAACGCAGTATTTT. This sequence encodes CSARDPAGGEVTQYF. This chain links TRBV20-1 with TRBJ2-3, with 8 positions matching TRBD1. The V and J ends lost 0 bases and 9 bases, in that order; junction bases with no gene match: 11. The CDR3 contains 15 residues. In germline, CDR1 is DFQATT, CDR2 SNEGSKA (reference sequence).